There are a few counts of the clone carrying this T cell receptor (beta chain). The antigen is undetermined. The data originate from a study of T cell repertoires in cytomegalovirus infection. The overall study: Public TCR beta signature analysis indicated the presence of both CMV infection and matching HLA type. Broader study findings: Dominating the ex vivo response were HLA-C-restricted CMV-specific TCR beta clonotypes.

This CDR3 comprises 16 residues. Trimming took 6 bases from V and 5 from J, leaving 23 bases between them. CDR1 and CDR2 from the germline V gene are DFQATT and SNEGSKA (reference sequence). TCRdb called the reads again in MiXCR, with one record for every CDR3 protein. The profile shows roughly 760,000 distinct CDR3 sequences, 35% of them singletons. The chain has TRBV20-1 and TRBJ2-1; a weak D match, TRBD2 (6 bases). This sequence was found in a human donor in good health (CMV status not recorded). Some clones in this sample may be carry-over from other donors' samples. Sequenced: PBMCs. The chain's CDR3 is CSALPLATTRNNEQFF. The CDR3 nucleotides are TGCAGTGCCCTCCCACTAGCCACCACAAGGAACAATGAGCAGTTCTTC.